A single sample is the source of the 32 T cell receptor beta chains below, sequenced in a study of T-cell memory formation after mild COVID-19. TCRdb called the 5' RACE reads again in MiXCR, with one record for every CDR3 protein. The table lists roughly 130,000 distinct CDR3 sequences, about 17% of them singletons. The sequencing sample was made of PBMCs or a T cell subset sorted from them (not recorded which). These receptors were taken from an adult woman who had mild COVID-19 (a few samples of this study predate the infection). Cell type and time point are not known.

This clonotype was counted only a few times. The chain has TRBV7-9 and TRBJ2-1, with 15 bases fitting TRBD2. CDR3 length: 15 residues. Trimming at V came to 5 bases and at J to 8 bases, leaving 4 bases not matched to a gene. Germline loops: CDR1 SEHNR, CDR2 FQNEAQ (reference sequence). CDR3 sequence reads: CASSPGLAGGYEQFF. DNA of the CDR3: TGTGCCAGCAGCCCGGGACTAGCGGGAGGATATGAGCAGTTCTTC.

This clonotype was seen a few times. The chain couples TRBV6-5 to TRBJ2-1, with a weak D call TRBD2 (6 bases). The CDR3 extends over 15 amino acids. Germline CDR1 reads MNHEY; CDR2 reads SVGAGI. Trimming took off 4 bases at V and 7 bases at J, with 17 bases between the two ends. The CDR3 DNA sequence: TGTGCCAGCAGTTTAGGGCGGGGCGCTTGGAATGAGCAGTTCTTC. It encodes CASSLGRGAWNEQFF.

This clonotype was seen more than once but under ten times. The chain combines TRBV20-1 with TRBJ2-2; D might be TRBD1 (5 bases). The CDR3 has 14 residues. The V gene lost 2 bases and the J gene lost 1 base, with 8 bases spanning the gap. Germline V lookup: CDR1 DFQATT, CDR2 SNEGSKA (reference sequence). The CDR3 region has the DNA TGCAGTGCTAGACCCAGGGTGAACACCGGGGAGCTGTTTTTT. This encodes CSARPRVNTGELFF.

The V call is TRBV5-1, the J call TRBJ1-1; maybe TRBD1 (5 bases). The CDR3 spans 15 residues. Trimming cost V 5 bases and J 1 base, with 15 bases left between them. Per germline, CDR1 SGHRS and CDR2 YFSETQ. The CDR3 loop reads CASRPTDRENTEAFF. The CDR3 nucleotides are TGCGCCAGCAGGCCCACTGACAGAGAGAACACTGAAGCTTTCTTT.

The chain recombines TRBV24-1 with TRBJ1-5; no clear D gene. With 5 bases removed from V and 4 bases from J, the gap between germline ends came to 5 bases. CDR1 is KGHDR and CDR2 is SFDVKD in the germline V gene. The CDR3 loop spans 12 amino acids. The CDR3, as DNA: TGTGCCACCAGTGTGGGGAATCAGCCCCAGCATTTT. Amino acids: CATSVGNQPQHF.

There are a few counts of this clonotype. The CDR3 loop is CASMRHEQFF. The CDR3 DNA reads TGTGCCAGCATGAGGCATGAGCAGTTCTTC. The chain recombines TRBV2 with TRBJ2-1; no definite D call. The germline CDR1 and CDR2 sequences are SNHLY and FYNNEI. Trimming pared 7 bases from V and 8 bases from J, leaving 6 bases between. The CDR3 runs to 10 residues.

This chain connects TRBV6-5 to TRBJ2-2; 9 bases line up with TRBD1. Trimming took 5 bases from V and 8 from J; bases not matched to a gene: 6. Germline V gene data show CDR1 as MNHEY and CDR2 as SVGAGI. The CDR3 is 14 residues long. CDR3 region: CASSEDRGSGELFF. CDR3 sequence (DNA): TGTGCCAGCAGTGAGGACAGGGGCTCTGGGGAGCTGTTTTTT.

Only a few counts were recorded for this clonotype. The rearrangement joins TRBV7-9 to TRBJ2-5, with 12 positions matching TRBD1. The ends lost 6 bases at V and 1 base at J; junction bases unmatched: 0. Germline lookup yields CDR1 SEHNR and CDR2 FQNEAQ (reference sequence). This CDR3 has 14 amino acids. The CDR3, as DNA: TGTGCCAGCAGGGGACAGGGGGCCCAAGAGACCCAGTACTTC. It encodes CASRGQGAQETQYF.

This clonotype was counted only a few times. CDR3 DNA: TGTGCCAGCAGCCCTAAAGATAGGGCCCTCGAGCAGTACTTC. Translation: CASSPKDRALEQYF. This rearrangement joins TRBV9 to TRBJ2-7; no clear D gene. CDR1 and CDR2 (germline): SGDLS, YYNGEE. The CDR3 extends over 14 amino acids. V dropped 4 bases and J dropped 6 bases, with 17 bases sitting between them.

V gene TRBV7-9 combines with J gene TRBJ2-2, with 11 bases aligning to TRBD1. The CDR3 extends over 17 amino acids. Germline assignment: CDR1 SEHNR and CDR2 FQNEAQ (reference sequence). Losses at the gene ends were 2 bases for V and 0 bases for J; bases not matched to a gene: 2. The CDR3 protein is CASSLLGQGANTGELFF. CDR3 DNA sequence: TGTGCCAGCAGCTTATTGGGACAGGGGGCGAACACCGGGGAGCTGTTTTTT.

This clonotype was observed at least ten times. The chain employs TRBV6-5 and TRBJ2-6; tentative D call: TRBD2 (5 bases). The CDR3 extends over 15 amino acids. V was cut by 6 bases and J by 2 bases, with 11 bases left in between. Per germline, CDR1 MNHEY and CDR2 SVGAGI. The CDR3 region has the DNA TGTGCCAGCAGCCGCCCCGGGGCTGGGGCCAACGTCCTGACTTTC. Translated: CASSRPGAGANVLTF.

The V call is TRBV20-1, the J call TRBJ2-7; D is ambiguous. This CDR3 contains 14 residues. Germline loops: CDR1 DFQATT, CDR2 SNEGSKA (reference sequence). V lost 3 bases and J lost 2, with 14 bases in between. The CDR3 coding sequence is TGCAGTGCTAGCTCCCCCGGCGGTACCTACGAGCAGTACTTC. It specifies CSASSPGGTYEQYF.

The rearrangement uses TRBV6-5 and TRBJ2-3; D is possibly TRBD2 (7 bases). Germline V CDR1 and CDR2: MNHEY, SVGAGI. V lost 0 bases and J 1 base, leaving 20 bases between the germline ends. The CDR3 spans 19 residues. This chain's CDR3 is CASSYSRAGAHFRTDTQYF. CDR3 nucleotide sequence: TGTGCCAGCAGTTACTCGAGGGCGGGGGCACACTTTCGCACAGATACGCAGTATTTT.

This clonotype appeared a few times. The rearrangement links TRBV12-3 or TRBV12-4 to TRBJ1-1; 8 nucleotides agree with TRBD1. The CDR3 spans 15 residues. J lost 7 bases, V lost 5 bases, and 12 bases had no gene match. The CDR3 region has the DNA TGTGCCAGCAGTCGTCGTCTGACAGGGGTGGGTGAAGCTTTCTTT. This codes for CASSRRLTGVGEAFF.

There are many counts of this clonotype. The V gene is TRBV7-3, the J gene TRBJ2-3; 7 nucleotides line up with TRBD2. Germline V CDR1 and CDR2: SGHTA, FQGTGA. The CDR3 consists of 15 residues. V lost 3 bases to trimming and J lost 1 base; unmatched junction nucleotides: 4. CDR3 residues: CASSFTLAGTDTQYF. In DNA, the CDR3 is TGTGCCAGCAGCTTCACCCTAGCGGGCACAGATACGCAGTATTTT.

This sequence joins TRBV7-8 and TRBJ2-1, with 10 bases fitting TRBD1. The J call is in doubt because the DNA end fits TRBJ2-7 better. The CDR3 is 18 residues long. Germline CDR1 SGHVS, CDR2 FQNEAQ. The CDR3 protein is CASSAREVRDRGNNEQYF. The CDR3 DNA follows: TGTGCCAGCAGCGCCAGGGAAGTGCGGGACAGGGGAAACAATGAGCAGTACTTC.

This chain connects TRBV2 to TRBJ2-7; 10 bases line up with TRBD1. V lost 6 bases to trimming and J lost 0 bases; unmatched junction nucleotides: 5. The germline V gene encodes CDR1 SNHLY and CDR2 FYNNEI. CDR3 length: 15 amino acids. The CDR3 DNA is TGTGCCAGCAGGGAGTGGACAGGGGGCTCCTACGAGCAGTACTTC. Translation: CASREWTGGSYEQYF.

This clonotype came up a few times. V is TRBV6-5 and J is TRBJ2-3, with D possibly being TRBD2 (5 bases). The length of the CDR3 is 12 residues. V was pared by 8 bases and J by 6 bases, with 12 bases between. CDR1 is MNHEY, CDR2 SVGAGI, per germline. In DNA form, the CDR3 reads TGTGCCAGCCGGGGTACGTCGGATACGCAGTATTTT. Encoded protein: CASRGTSDTQYF.

The CDR3 DNA is TGTGCCAGCAGCCAAGCTTGGGGGGGTGAGGCTTTCTTT. This gives the protein CASSQAWGGEAFF. V gene TRBV3-1 combines with J gene TRBJ1-1, with a weak D call TRBD1 (5 bases). V lost 1 base to trimming and J lost 11 bases, with 14 bases between them. The CDR3 runs to 13 residues. Germline V CDR1 and CDR2: LGHDT, YNNKEL (reference sequence).

This clonotype was observed a handful of times. CDR3 amino acids: CSVGETGELFF. The CDR3 region has the DNA TGCAGCGTTGGGGAAACCGGGGAGCTGTTTTTT. V gene TRBV29-1 combines with J gene TRBJ2-2; D gene ambiguous. Trimming took off 4 bases at V and 5 bases at J, with 5 bases between the two ends. Germline V gene sequence: CDR1 SQVTM, CDR2 ANQGSEA. The CDR3 is made up of 11 amino acids.

This rearrangement joins TRBV9 to TRBJ2-1, with a possible D match to TRBD2 (6 bases). V lost 7 bases to trimming and J lost 5 bases, with 10 bases between them. The germline gives CDR1 SGDLS, CDR2 YYNGEE. The CDR3 is made up of 12 amino acids. The CDR3 nucleotides are TGTGCCAGCGGGACTTTTGACAATGAGCAGTTCTTC. Its translation: CASGTFDNEQFF.

The chain recombines TRBV10-3 with TRBJ1-2; the D gene is possibly TRBD1 (6 bases). Trimming took off 3 bases at V and 7 bases at J, with 18 bases between the two ends. The CDR3 covers 15 residues. CDR1 is ENHRY and CDR2 is SYGVKD in the germline V gene. The CDR3 loop is CAISDIQGAVSGYTF. CDR3 nucleotides: TGTGCCATCAGTGACATACAGGGAGCAGTTAGTGGCTACACCTTC.

This clonotype has just a few counts. The chain is built from TRBV6-6 and TRBJ2-7; D may match TRBD1 or TRBD2 (5 bases each). V was clipped by 6 bases and J by 4 bases, with 13 bases between them. Germline V gene lookup returns CDR1 MNHNY and CDR2 SVGAGI (reference sequence). This CDR3 is built from 13 residues. CDR3 protein: CASSMGPGYEQYF. CDR3 DNA sequence: TGTGCCAGCAGCATGGGACCTGGGTACGAGCAGTACTTC.

This clonotype was seen a few times. V is TRBV3-1 and J is TRBJ2-2; D is unclear. Trimming pared 1 base from V and 6 bases from J, leaving 12 bases between. The germline V gene has CDR1 LGHDT and CDR2 YNNKEL (reference sequence). The CDR3 totals 15 residues. The CDR3 DNA reads TGTGCCAGCAGCCAAGGGGTGAAGATGTCCGGGGAGCTGTTTTTT. It specifies CASSQGVKMSGELFF.

This sequence joins TRBV3-1 and TRBJ1-5; D may be TRBD1 (6 bases). Trimming left V 5 bases short and J 0 bases short, with 11 bases between. Germline CDR1 is LGHDT and CDR2 is YNNKEL (reference sequence). This CDR3 is built from 15 residues. The CDR3 DNA reads TGTGCCAGCAGCACCCAGGGGAATAGCAATCAGCCCCAGCATTTT. Amino acid sequence: CASSTQGNSNQPQHF.

The CDR3 loop is CASSQGPGIQETQYF. DNA for the CDR3: TGTGCCAGCAGTCAGGGACCTGGGATCCAAGAGACCCAGTACTTC. The chain employs TRBV12-3 or TRBV12-4 and TRBJ2-5; D is possibly TRBD1 or TRBD2 (5 bases each). This CDR3 region has 15 residues. Trimming took 5 bases from V and 1 from J, leaving 14 bases between them.

The chain has TRBV6-5 and TRBJ2-6; the D is unclear. V dropped 5 bases and J dropped 1 base, with 3 bases sitting between them. Germline CDR1 and CDR2: MNHEY and SVGAGI. This CDR3 contains 13 residues. CDR3: CASSISGANVLTF. The CDR3 nucleotides read TGTGCCAGCAGTATTTCTGGGGCCAACGTCCTGACTTTC.

The chain combines TRBV27 with TRBJ1-1; no reliable D call. The CDR3 length is 13 residues. Germline V gene data show CDR1 as MNHEY and CDR2 as SMNVEV (reference sequence). The V end was cut by 2 bases, the J end by 8 bases, with 12 bases between. This CDR3 is CASSLMGRGEAFF. CDR3 DNA: TGTGCCAGCAGTTTAATGGGTCGAGGAGAAGCTTTCTTT.

This clonotype was found many times. The V and J genes are TRBV5-1 and TRBJ2-1; D may be TRBD1 (6 bases). Germline CDR1 SGHRS, CDR2 YFSETQ. The V end lost 1 base, the J end lost 1 base, and 15 bases lay between the germline ends. The CDR3 sequence is 17 residues long. The CDR3 region is CASSLTTGKVSYNEQFF. CDR3 bases: TGCGCCAGCAGCTTGACTACAGGGAAAGTGTCCTACAATGAGCAGTTCTTC. The full variable domain, completed using reference TRBV5-1 and TRBJ2-1, is KAGVTQTPRYLIKTRGQQVTLSCSPISGHRSVSWYQQTPGQGLQFLFEYFSETQRNKGNFPGRFSGRQFSNSRSEMNVSTLELGDSALYLCASSLTTGKVSYNEQFFGPGTRLTVL.

This clonotype was seen a handful of times. J is TRBJ2-1 and V is TRBV20-1; D is possibly TRBD2 (6 bases). V was cut by 1 base and J by 2 bases, with 9 bases left in between. CDR3 length: 14 residues. CDR1 and CDR2 (germline): DFQATT, SNEGSKA (reference sequence). CDR3 bases: TGCAGTGCTAGAGCCGGGGGAACCTACAATGAGCAGTTCTTC. Its translation is CSARAGGTYNEQFF.

The CDR3 coding sequence is TGTGCCAGCTCGACAGGGCCCCCAGATACGCAGTATTTT. Protein: CASSTGPPDTQYF. The genes are TRBV9 and TRBJ2-3; 7 bases map to TRBD1. Germline V gives CDR1 SGDLS, CDR2 YYNGEE. CDR3 length equals 13 residues. Trimming took 7 bases from V and 4 from J; bases not matched to a gene: 6. Full variable domain (remainder filled in from reference TRBV9 and TRBJ2-3): DSGVTQTPKHLITATGQRVTLRCSPRSGDLSVYWYQQSLDQGLQFLIQYYNGEERAKGNILERFSAQQFPDLHSELNLSSLELGDSALYFCASSTGPPDTQYFGPGTRLTVL.

The chain joins TRBV6-5 to TRBJ2-3; D may be TRBD2 (6 bases). CDR1 and CDR2 from the germline V gene are MNHEY and SVGAGI. Trimming stripped 6 bases from V and 1 base from J, with 11 bases between. The CDR3 sequence is 14 residues long. The CDR3 loop is CASRPTRGTDTQYF. Written as DNA, the CDR3 is TGTGCCAGCAGGCCGACTAGGGGCACAGATACGCAGTATTTT.